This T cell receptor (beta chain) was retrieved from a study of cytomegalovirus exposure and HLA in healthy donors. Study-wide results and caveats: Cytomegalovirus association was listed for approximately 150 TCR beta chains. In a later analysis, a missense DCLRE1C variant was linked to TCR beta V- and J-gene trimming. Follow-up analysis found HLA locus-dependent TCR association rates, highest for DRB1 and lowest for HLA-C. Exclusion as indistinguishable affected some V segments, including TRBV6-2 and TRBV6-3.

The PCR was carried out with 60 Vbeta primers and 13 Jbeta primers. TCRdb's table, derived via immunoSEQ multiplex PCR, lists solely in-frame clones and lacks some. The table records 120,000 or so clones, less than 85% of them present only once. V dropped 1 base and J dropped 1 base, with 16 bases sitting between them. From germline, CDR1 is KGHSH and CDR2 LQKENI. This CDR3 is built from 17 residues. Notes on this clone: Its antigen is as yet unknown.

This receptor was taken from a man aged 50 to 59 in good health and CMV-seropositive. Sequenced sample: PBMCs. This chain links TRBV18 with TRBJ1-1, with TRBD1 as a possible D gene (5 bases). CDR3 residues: CASSPRDSGNGNTEAFF. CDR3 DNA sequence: TGTGCCAGCTCACCACGGGATTCAGGGAATGGGAACACTGAAGCTTTCTTT.